The clone carrying this T cell receptor beta chain was seen at least ten times. Sample time point: persistent/refractory GD, antithyroid drugs over 5 years with positive TRAb. From RNA extracted from PBMCs, the TCR library was made. It was an endocrinology department in Xi'an, China, that provided the patients. CDR3 length equals 14 residues. The germline V gene encodes CDR1 SGHVS and CDR2 FQNEAQ. Trimming stripped 0 bases from V and 3 bases from J, with 6 bases between. The sample is drawn from a study of regulatory T cells in long-lasting Graves disease. Both iRepertoire HTBI primers and Arm-PCR of CDR3 regions were used to build the TCR beta libraries. TCRdb re-called the multiplex PCR reads through MiXCR, storing one row per CDR3 protein. The table includes fewer than 450,000 distinct CDR3 sequences, around 24% detected once.

The chain uses TRBV7-8 and TRBJ1-5; D is perhaps TRBD1 (5 bases). The sequence was collected from a female donor with Graves disease. This specimen was peripheral blood mononuclear cells (PBMCs), taken when the disease was refractory, from a patient treated with antithyroid drugs. This chain's CDR3 is CASSLAQDNQPQHF. CDR3 DNA: TGTGCCAGCAGCTTAGCACAGGACAATCAGCCCCAGCATTTT. Using reference TRBV7-8 and TRBJ1-5 for the parts outside the CDR3, the full variable domain is GAGVSQSPRYKVAKRGQDVALRCDPISGHVSLFWYQQALGQGPEFLTYFQNEAQLDKSGLPSDRFFAERPEGSVSTLKIQRTQQEDSAVYLCASSLAQDNQPQHFGDGTRLSIL.